These 21 T cell receptor beta chains share one sample of origin, sequenced in a study of blood T cell repertoires in COVID-19. TCRdb keeps only in-frame clones here, not all; method: immunoSEQ multiplex PCR. The table includes about 98,000 clones, 82% detected once. Sequencing was carried out using peripheral blood. Every receptor here comes from a man in his 70s with active or convalescent COVID-19.

The chain uses TRBV18 and TRBJ2-1, with D perhaps TRBD2 (5 bases). Trimming took 0 bases from V and 0 from J, leaving 9 bases between them. Germline CDR1 is KGHSH and CDR2 is LQKENI. The CDR3 runs 16 residues. CDR3 sequence (DNA): TGTGCCAGCTCACCACCAAACGGGAACTCCTACAATGAGCAGTTCTTC. Translated, it gives CASSPPNGNSYNEQFF.

The chain employs TRBV6-5 and TRBJ2-3; possibly TRBD2 for D (5 bases). Per the germline V gene, CDR1 is MNHEY and CDR2 is SVGAGI. The CDR3 sequence is 15 residues long. The germline V and J ends were trimmed by 5 bases and 3 bases, with 15 bases remaining between them. Here the CDR3 reads CASSPIGLGTDTQYF. DNA of the CDR3: TGTGCCAGCAGTCCGATAGGACTGGGAACAGATACGCAGTATTTT.

This clone showed up just a few times. The chain links TRBV9 to TRBJ1-6; 12 bases are shared with TRBD1. CDR1 SGDLS and CDR2 YYNGEE come from the germline V gene. V lost 4 bases to trimming and J lost 10 bases; unmatched junction nucleotides: 9. CDR3 length: 16 residues. The CDR3 sequence: CASSPHLGTGGSPLHF. The CDR3 DNA follows: TGTGCCAGCAGCCCTCATTTGGGGACAGGGGGCTCACCCCTCCACTTT.

In this sample, this clone turned up once. This chain connects TRBV7-2 to TRBJ1-2, with D uncertain. Per the germline V gene, CDR1 is SGHTA and CDR2 is FQGNSA. Trimming removed 8 bases at V and 0 bases at J, with 13 bases between. The CDR3 extends over 14 amino acids. The CDR3 spells CASAAHRTNYGYTF. The DNA of the CDR3 is TGTGCCAGCGCGGCCCATCGAACTAACTATGGCTACACCTTC.

The chain recombines TRBV7-3 with TRBJ2-7; TRBD2 agrees at 8 bases. Trimming cost V 3 bases and J 4 bases; bases outside gene matches: 2. The germline V gene encodes CDR1 SGHTA and CDR2 FQGTGA. This CDR3 comprises 13 residues. The CDR3 DNA sequence: TGTGCCAGCAGCTTTGAGCGGGGGTACGAGCAGTACTTC. It specifies CASSFERGYEQYF. Together with reference TRBV7-3 and TRBJ2-7, the CDR3 gives the full variable domain: GAGVSQTPSNKVTEKGKYVELRCDPISGHTALYWYRQSLGQGPEFLIYFQGTGAADDSGLPNDRFFAVRPEGSVSTLKIQRTERGDSAVYLCASSFERGYEQYFGPGTRLTVT.

The J gene is TRBJ1-3, the V gene TRBV10-3, with unresolved D. The CDR3 extends over 11 amino acids. Germline CDR1 is ENHRY and CDR2 is SYGVKD. Trimming took off 10 bases at V and 7 bases at J, with 11 bases between the two ends. The CDR3 coding sequence is TGTGCCACCGGGAACGGCAACACCATATATTTT. Protein: CATGNGNTIYF.

The chain combines TRBV25-1 with TRBJ2-1, with a tentative D call TRBD2 (5 bases). The ends were cut back, 6 bases at V and 9 bases at J, with 9 bases in the middle. The length of the CDR3 is 11 residues. Germline lookup yields CDR1 MGHDK and CDR2 SYGVNS. The CDR3: CASRGSGEQFF. DNA of the CDR3: TGTGCCAGCAGGGGAAGCGGTGAGCAGTTCTTC.

The genes are TRBV5-6 and TRBJ1-2; maybe TRBD1 (6 bases). V gave up 4 bases and J gave up 1 base, with 11 bases separating them. Looked up from germline, CDR1 is SGHDT and CDR2 is YYEEEE. This CDR3 region has 14 residues. The CDR3 DNA follows: TGTGCCAGCAGCACGCTCAGGGGTAACTATGGCTACACCTTC. Protein: CASSTLRGNYGYTF.

The J gene is TRBJ2-6, the V gene TRBV5-8; possible D gene TRBD1, 6 bases. This CDR3 contains 18 residues. Germline V CDR1 and CDR2: SGHTS, YDEGEE. The V end lost 4 bases, the J end lost 0 bases, and 17 bases lay between the germline ends. In DNA form, the CDR3 reads TGTGCCAGCAGCATCAGGGCAGGGGCGTTCTCTGGGGCCAACGTCCTGACTTTC. This translates into CASSIRAGAFSGANVLTF.

In DNA form, the CDR3 reads TGTGCCAGCAGCTGGACGGCCGGGGAACAGCCCCAGCATTTT. Its protein is CASSWTAGEQPQHF. The J gene is TRBJ1-5, the V gene TRBV7-2; D uncertain. V was trimmed by 4 bases and J by 7 bases, leaving 14 bases between them. Germline V gene lookup returns CDR1 SGHTA and CDR2 FQGNSA. The CDR3 consists of 14 residues.

The CDR3 coding sequence is TGCAGCGTTGGAGGAAGCAGGGGAGACTATGGCTACACCTTC. Translating gives CSVGGSRGDYGYTF. This chain links TRBV29-1 with TRBJ1-2; D is possibly TRBD1 (6 bases). The CDR3 has 14 residues. Germline V lookup: CDR1 SQVTM, CDR2 ANQGSEA. V lost 4 bases and J lost 3, with 15 bases in between. Using reference TRBV29-1 and TRBJ1-2 for the parts outside the CDR3, the full variable domain is SAVISQKPSRDICQRGTSLTIQCQVDSQVTMMFWYRQQPGQSLTLIATANQGSEATYESGFVIDKFPISRPNLTFSTLTVSNMSPEDSSIYLCSVGGSRGDYGYTFGSGTRLTVV.

The chain links TRBV11-2 to TRBJ1-1, with D perhaps matching TRBD1 (6 bases). Germline values: CDR1 SGHAT, CDR2 FQNNGV. The CDR3 consists of 15 residues. Trimming cost V 0 bases and J 1 base, with 9 bases left between them. CDR3 amino acids: CASSLDGGANTEAFF. CDR3 nucleotides: TGTGCCAGCAGCTTAGATGGGGGGGCGAACACTGAAGCTTTCTTT.

The V and J genes are TRBV29-1 and TRBJ2-3; a possible D gene is TRBD2 (7 bases). The germline V gene encodes CDR1 SQVTM and CDR2 ANQGSEA. The CDR3 runs 11 residues. In nucleotides, the CDR3 is TGCAGTACGGGGGGCGAGGATACGCAGTATTTT. This sequence encodes CSTGGEDTQYF.

The gene calls are TRBV28 and TRBJ2-3; 9 bases are shared with TRBD1. The CDR3 covers 15 residues. The J segment lost 2 bases and the V segment lost 4 bases, leaving 4 bases of the junction unmatched. The germline gives CDR1 MDHEN, CDR2 SYDVKM. CDR3 region: CASSSGQGTTDTQYF. The DNA of the CDR3 is TGTGCCAGCAGTTCCGGACAGGGGACCACAGATACGCAGTATTTT.

CDR3 sequence (DNA): TGCAGCTCAATCCGGGACAGGGGAACCTACGAGCAGTACTTC. It encodes CSSIRDRGTYEQYF. The V gene is TRBV29-1, the J gene TRBJ2-7; 10 positions agree with TRBD1. The CDR3 has 14 amino acids. Trimming took 8 bases from V and 2 from J; bases not matched to a gene: 9. Germline CDR1 reads SQVTM; CDR2 reads ANQGSEA.

The chain is built from TRBV29-1 and TRBJ1-6; TRBD1 might be the D (5 bases). Deletions cut 6 bases from V and 2 bases from J, with 8 bases between. The CDR3 is 13 residues long. CDR1 is SQVTM, CDR2 ANQGSEA, per germline. The CDR3 loop is CSVMTAYNSPLHF. Here the CDR3 DNA reads TGCAGCGTCATGACAGCCTATAATTCACCCCTCCACTTT.

This rearrangement joins TRBV5-6 to TRBJ1-1, with D possibly being TRBD1 (6 bases). The CDR3 runs to 15 residues. The V end was cut by 7 bases, the J end by 1 base, with 17 bases between. In germline, CDR1 is SGHDT, CDR2 YYEEEE. This CDR3 reads CASHPTGVSNTEAFF. CDR3 sequence (DNA): TGTGCCAGCCACCCGACAGGAGTTTCGAACACTGAAGCTTTCTTT. Drawing the rest from reference TRBV5-6 and TRBJ1-1, the complete variable domain is DAGVTQSPTHLIKTRGQQVTLRCSPKSGHDTVSWYQQALGQGPQFIFQYYEEEERQRGNFPDRFSGHQFPNYSSELNVNALLLGDSALYLCASHPTGVSNTEAFFGQGTRLTVV.

The chain couples TRBV7-2 to TRBJ1-1, with D hard to call. CDR1 SGHTA and CDR2 FQGNSA come from the germline V gene. V lost 2 bases and J lost 1, with 11 bases in between. CDR3 size: 15 residues. CDR3 DNA: TGTGCCAGCAGCTTAATTGGGCGCCCGAACACTGAAGCTTTCTTT. Translated: CASSLIGRPNTEAFF.

The chain is built from TRBV5-1 and TRBJ2-1, with no clear D. Germline lookup yields CDR1 SGHRS and CDR2 YFSETQ. V was pared by 0 bases and J by 0 bases, with 4 bases between. The length of the CDR3 is 14 residues. CDR3 protein: CASSLDISYNEQFF. As DNA, the CDR3 is TGCGCCAGCAGCTTGGACATCTCCTACAATGAGCAGTTCTTC.

The J gene is TRBJ2-5, the V gene TRBV5-1, with 9 positions matching TRBD2. Germline CDR1 is SGHRS and CDR2 is YFSETQ. This CDR3 is 22 amino acids long. V gave up 0 bases and J gave up 4 bases; unmatched junction bases: 25. CDR3 bases: TGCGCCAGCAGCTTGGAACCCGCCCGGGGGGGTAGACTAGCGGACCTGGGAGAGACCCAGTACTTC. This codes for CASSLEPARGGRLADLGETQYF.

Here the CDR3 DNA reads TGTGCCAGCAGCTACGGGGGCGGGGGGGGGACAGATACGCAGTATTTT. It translates to CASSYGGGGGTDTQYF. The chain uses TRBV5-5 and TRBJ2-3, with 9 bases identical to TRBD2. The CDR3 has 16 amino acids. Germline V lookup: CDR1 SGHKS, CDR2 YYEKEE (reference sequence). After removal of 3 bases from V and 3 bases from J, the junction contained 8 bases not matched to a gene.